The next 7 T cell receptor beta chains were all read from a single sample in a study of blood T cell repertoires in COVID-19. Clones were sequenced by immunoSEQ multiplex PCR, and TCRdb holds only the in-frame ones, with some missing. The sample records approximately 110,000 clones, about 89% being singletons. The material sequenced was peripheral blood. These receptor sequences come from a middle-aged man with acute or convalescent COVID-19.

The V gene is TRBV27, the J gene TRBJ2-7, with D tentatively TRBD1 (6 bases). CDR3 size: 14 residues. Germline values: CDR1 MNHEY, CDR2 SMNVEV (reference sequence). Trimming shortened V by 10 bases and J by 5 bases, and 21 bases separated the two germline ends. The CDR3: CATRALGGFHEQYF. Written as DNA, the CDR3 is TGTGCCACTCGGGCGTTAGGGGGTTTCCACGAGCAGTACTTC.

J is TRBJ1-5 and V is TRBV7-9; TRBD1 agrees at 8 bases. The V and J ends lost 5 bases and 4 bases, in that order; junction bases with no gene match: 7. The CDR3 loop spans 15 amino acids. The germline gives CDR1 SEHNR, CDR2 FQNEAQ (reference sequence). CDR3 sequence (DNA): TGTGCCAGCAGCCAATCCGGGACAGGAAATCAGCCCCAGCATTTT. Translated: CASSQSGTGNQPQHF.

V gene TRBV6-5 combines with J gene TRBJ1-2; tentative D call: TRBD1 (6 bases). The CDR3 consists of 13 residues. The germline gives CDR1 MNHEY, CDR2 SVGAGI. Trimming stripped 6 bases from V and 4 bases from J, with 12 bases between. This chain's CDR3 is CASSSEDSYGYTF. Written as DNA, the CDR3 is TGTGCCAGCAGCAGTGAGGACAGCTATGGCTACACCTTC.

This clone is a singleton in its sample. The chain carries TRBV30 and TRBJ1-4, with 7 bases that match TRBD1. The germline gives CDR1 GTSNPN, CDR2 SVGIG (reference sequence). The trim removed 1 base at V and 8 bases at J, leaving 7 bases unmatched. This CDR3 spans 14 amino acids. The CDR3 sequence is CAWSDPGQHEKLFF. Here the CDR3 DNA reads TGTGCCTGGAGTGATCCGGGACAGCACGAAAAACTGTTTTTT.

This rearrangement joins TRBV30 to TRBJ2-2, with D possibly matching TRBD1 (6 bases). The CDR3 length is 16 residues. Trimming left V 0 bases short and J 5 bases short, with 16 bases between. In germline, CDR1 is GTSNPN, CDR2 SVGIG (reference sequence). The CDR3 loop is CAWSVLGARWTGELFF. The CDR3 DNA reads TGTGCCTGGAGTGTACTGGGGGCGCGATGGACCGGGGAGCTGTTTTTT.

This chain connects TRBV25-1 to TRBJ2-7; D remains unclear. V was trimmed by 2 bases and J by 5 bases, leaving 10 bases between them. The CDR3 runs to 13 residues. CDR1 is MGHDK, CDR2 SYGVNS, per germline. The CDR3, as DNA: TGTGCCAGCAGTGAAAGGCAGGCCCACGAGCAGTACTTC. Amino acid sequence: CASSERQAHEQYF.

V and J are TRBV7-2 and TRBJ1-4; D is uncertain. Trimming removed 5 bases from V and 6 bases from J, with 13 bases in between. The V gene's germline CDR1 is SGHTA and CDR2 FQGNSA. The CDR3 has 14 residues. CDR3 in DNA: TGTGCCAGCAGCCCCATCGGGAATTATGAAAAACTGTTTTTT. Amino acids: CASSPIGNYEKLFF.